This T cell receptor (beta chain) appears in the sequencing data of a study of identical twins. Broader study findings: Conclusions were drawn cross-sectionally by statistical analysis, without following the same donors.

The germline V gene encodes CDR1 DFQATT and CDR2 SNEGSKA (reference sequence). The CDR3 extends over 15 amino acids. Trimming removed 3 bases from V and 2 bases from J; junction bases left unmatched: 5. This clonotype came up many times. As yet, its antigen is unknown. MiXCR was run by TCRdb on the 5' RACE reads, yielding one entry per CDR3 protein. The data contain 650,000 to 750,000 distinct CDR3 sequences, 21% of them singletons. These records were also assigned to another study, of T cells expressing NK-cell markers.

The V call is TRBV20-1, the J call TRBJ2-3, with TRBD2 matching over 10 bases. The TCR comes from a woman between 18 and 29 years old in good health. Sequencing was done on a sample of PBMCs. CDR3 coding DNA: TGCAGTGCTAGTTTCCTAGCGGGAGCCACAGATACGCAGTATTTT. Protein sequence: CSASFLAGATDTQYF.